The 24 T cell receptor beta chains below were found in one sample sequenced in a study of blood T cell repertoires in COVID-19. Assay: immunoSEQ multiplex PCR; the TCRdb copy retains only in-frame clones and omits some. The sample yields 300,000 to 450,000 clones, about 85% seen once. The sequenced sample consisted of peripheral blood. The receptors shown here come from a woman aged 18-30 years with acute or convalescent COVID-19.

CDR3 bases: TGTGCCAGCAGCCCCGGGGGGACGTTGCGGGACACCGGGGAGCTGTTTTTT. Its translation: CASSPGGTLRDTGELFF. The chain joins TRBV16 to TRBJ2-2, with 7 bases matching TRBD2. The CDR3 is 17 amino acids. With 4 bases clipped from V and 3 bases from J, the junction kept 11 bases outside the gene matches. CDR1 and CDR2 from the germline V gene are KGHSY and FQNENV.

This sequence joins TRBV13 and TRBJ2-7; TRBD1 agrees at 7 bases. Per germline, CDR1 PRHDT and CDR2 FYEKMQ (reference sequence). V shed 0 bases and J 6 bases; nucleotides not matched to a gene: 5. CDR3 length: 14 amino acids. CDR3 sequence: CASSLGTGSVEQYF. In nucleotides, the CDR3 is TGTGCCAGCAGCTTAGGGACAGGGTCGGTCGAGCAGTACTTC.

The gene calls are TRBV7-8 and TRBJ1-5; 8 bases map to TRBD1. The germline gives CDR1 SGHVS, CDR2 FQNEAQ. The V gene end was trimmed by 3 bases and the J gene end by 6 bases; junction bases not matched to a gene: 7. This CDR3 has 15 amino acids. The CDR3 DNA follows: TGTGCCAGCAGCTTCAATACAGGGGGGAGTCAGCCCCAGCATTTT. Its translation: CASSFNTGGSQPQHF.

The rearrangement links TRBV9 to TRBJ2-3; no clear D gene. CDR3 length equals 16 residues. The germline V gene encodes CDR1 SGDLS and CDR2 YYNGEE. The V and J ends lost 3 bases and 0 bases respectively, with 14 bases between them. CDR3 DNA: TGTGCCAGCAGCGCTGAGACGGGTTATAGCACAGATACGCAGTATTTT. This codes for CASSAETGYSTDTQYF.

The chain joins TRBV11-3 to TRBJ2-5; D ambiguous. CDR1 and CDR2 from the germline V gene are SGHNT and YENEEA. This CDR3 region has 15 residues. With 1 base removed from V and 5 bases from J, the gap between germline ends came to 14 bases. CDR3 sequence: CASSLVDAPGETQYF. The CDR3 DNA reads as TGTGCCAGCAGCTTAGTCGACGCCCCCGGGGAGACCCAGTACTTC.

The CDR3 spells CASSPGQYNEQFF. Here the CDR3 DNA reads TGTGCCAGCTCACCGGGACAGTACAATGAGCAGTTCTTC. This chain connects TRBV18 to TRBJ2-1; 7 bases agree with TRBD1. V shed 3 bases and J 4 bases; nucleotides not matched to a gene: 0. The CDR3 sequence is 13 residues long. In germline, CDR1 is KGHSH, CDR2 LQKENI.

The chain joins TRBV2 to TRBJ2-3; D perhaps matches TRBD2 (6 bases). The germline CDR1 and CDR2 sequences are SNHLY and FYNNEI. V was clipped by 6 bases and J by 6 bases, with 16 bases between them. The CDR3 totals 14 residues. The CDR3 region has the DNA TGTGCCAGCAGGCGGGACTCCAAGGGGGATACGCAGTATTTT. This encodes CASRRDSKGDTQYF.

The chain couples TRBV5-1 to TRBJ1-6; D remains unclear. Between the trimmed V and J ends, which lost 0 bases and 10 bases, there was a span of 14 bases. The CDR3 loop spans 15 amino acids. Germline CDR1 SGHRS, CDR2 YFSETQ. CDR3 protein: CASSLAFSSESPLHF. CDR3 DNA: TGCGCCAGCAGCTTGGCCTTTTCTTCCGAGTCACCCCTCCACTTT.

This chain connects TRBV24-1 to TRBJ2-3; TRBD2 agrees at 9 bases. After removal of 6 bases from V and 6 bases from J, the junction contained 9 bases not matched to a gene. Germline CDR1 reads KGHDR; CDR2 reads SFDVKD. The CDR3 length is 15 residues. CDR3 sequence reads: CATSQAGGGGDTQYF. DNA of the CDR3: TGTGCCACCAGTCAAGCGGGAGGTGGGGGGGATACGCAGTATTTT.

The chain joins TRBV6-1 to TRBJ2-4; 7 bases fit TRBD1. With V trimmed by 3 bases and J by 8 bases, 7 bases remained unmatched. The CDR3 has 14 residues. CDR1 is MNHNS, CDR2 SASEGT, per germline. The CDR3: CASSERTGGDIQYF. The CDR3 DNA is TGTGCCAGCAGTGAGAGGACAGGAGGAGACATTCAGTACTTC.

This CDR3 reads CASSQDSGAYQETQYF. In nucleotides, the CDR3 is TGTGCCAGCAGCCAAGATTCTGGGGCGTACCAAGAGACCCAGTACTTC. This chain links TRBV3-1 (or the pseudogene TRBV3-2) with TRBJ2-5; D might be TRBD1 (5 bases). V lost 0 bases to trimming and J lost 0 bases, with 11 bases between them. The length of the CDR3 is 16 residues. Germline V gene lookup returns CDR1 LGHDT and CDR2 YNNKEL (reference sequence).

This chain connects TRBV9 to TRBJ2-1, with D perhaps TRBD2 (6 bases). The CDR3 is 16 amino acids. With 0 bases removed from V and 0 bases from J, the gap between germline ends came to 10 bases. The V gene's germline CDR1 is SGDLS and CDR2 YYNGEE. The DNA for the CDR3 is TGTGCCAGCAGCGTAGCGCGGGGTAGCTCCTACAATGAGCAGTTCTTC. It translates to CASSVARGSSYNEQFF.

There are a few counts of this clone. V is TRBV6-1 and J is TRBJ1-2; tentative D call: TRBD1 (5 bases). Trimming left V 1 base short and J 7 bases short, with 13 bases between. The CDR3 contains 14 residues. Germline values: CDR1 MNHNS, CDR2 SASEGT. CDR3 protein: CASSEGQGLSGYTF. DNA of the CDR3: TGTGCCAGCAGTGAAGGGCAGGGCCTTAGTGGCTACACCTTC.

The gene calls are TRBV11-3 and TRBJ2-7, with D maybe TRBD2 (5 bases). Trimming took off 4 bases at V and 5 bases at J, with 9 bases between the two ends. CDR3 size: 12 residues. CDR1 and CDR2 from the germline V gene are SGHNT and YENEEA. The CDR3 DNA follows: TGTGCCAGCAGCTCTGGACTGAACGAGCAGTACTTC. This codes for CASSSGLNEQYF.

This clone has only a few counts. V is TRBV7-8 and J is TRBJ2-2, with D tentatively TRBD1 (6 bases). The germline gives CDR1 SGHVS, CDR2 FQNEAQ. V lost 6 bases and J lost 7, with 21 bases in between. The CDR3 totals 16 residues. Written as DNA, the CDR3 is TGTGCCAGCAGGGCAGGGGCGCACTTCATCTACGGGGAGCTGTTTTTT. This codes for CASRAGAHFIYGELFF.

About this clone: Other DNA sequences of this sample code for an identical CDR3. The chain recombines TRBV5-6 with TRBJ1-2; tentatively, D is TRBD1 (5 bases). The CDR3 totals 12 residues. The germline CDR1 and CDR2 sequences are SGHDT and YYEEEE. Trimming removed 0 bases from V and 8 bases from J, with 8 bases in between. The CDR3 nucleotides are TGTGCCAGCAGCTTGGCAGGGTACGGCTACACCTTC. Protein: CASSLAGYGYTF.

The chain has TRBV24-1 and TRBJ2-5; tentative D call: TRBD1 (6 bases). CDR1 and CDR2 (germline): KGHDR, SFDVKD. The CDR3 runs to 16 residues. Trimming cost V 6 bases and J 3 bases, with 19 bases left between them. Here the CDR3 reads CATSPGTSPTKETQYF. In nucleotides, the CDR3 is TGTGCCACCAGTCCTGGGACAAGCCCAACCAAAGAGACCCAGTACTTC.

Turning to this clone: Other DNA sequences in the sample encode the same CDR3. This rearrangement joins TRBV11-2 to TRBJ1-4, with TRBD1 identical over 7 bases. This CDR3 comprises 15 residues. Trimming cost V 1 base and J 4 bases; bases outside gene matches: 3. Per germline, CDR1 SGHAT and CDR2 FQNNGV. CDR3 DNA sequence: TGTGCCAGCAGCTTAGGGGACAGAGATAATGAAAAACTGTTTTTT. Protein: CASSLGDRDNEKLFF. The full variable domain, with the rest looked up from reference TRBV11-2 and TRBJ1-4, is EAGVAQSPRYKIIEKRQSVAFWCNPISGHATLYWYQQILGQGPKLLIQFQNNGVVDDSQLPKDRFSAERLKGVDSTLKIQPAKLEDSAVYLCASSLGDRDNEKLFFGSGTQLSVL.

The chain links TRBV5-4 to TRBJ1-3, with 8 positions matching TRBD1. V lost 4 bases, J lost 6 bases, and 6 bases stayed unmatched. The germline gives CDR1 SGHNT, CDR2 YYREEE (reference sequence). The CDR3 loop spans 14 amino acids. The CDR3 protein is CASSETGDLNTIYF. In DNA, the CDR3 is TGTGCCAGCAGCGAGACAGGGGATTTAAACACCATATATTTT. Filled out from reference TRBV5-4 and TRBJ1-3, the complete variable domain reads ETGVTQSPTHLIKTRGQQVTLRCSSQSGHNTVSWYQQALGQGPQFIFQYYREEENGRGNFPPRFSGLQFPNYSSELNVNALELDDSALYLCASSETGDLNTIYFGEGSWLTVV.

The V call is TRBV11-2, the J call TRBJ2-1; D might be TRBD2 (5 bases). CDR3 length equals 15 residues. Germline CDR1 reads SGHAT; CDR2 reads FQNNGV. Between the trimmed V and J ends, which lost 6 bases and 0 bases, there was a span of 12 bases. The CDR3, as DNA: TGTGCCAGCAGGGACGGGGTAAGCTCCTACAATGAGCAGTTCTTC. This encodes CASRDGVSSYNEQFF.

The genes are TRBV9 and TRBJ2-3; TRBD2 matches 7 bases. The CDR3 loop spans 15 amino acids. The germline gives CDR1 SGDLS, CDR2 YYNGEE. Losses at the gene ends were 0 bases for V and 2 bases for J; bases not matched to a gene: 3. This CDR3 is CASSVEGGTTDTQYF. The CDR3 DNA reads as TGTGCCAGCAGCGTAGAGGGAGGGACCACAGATACGCAGTATTTT.

The genes are TRBV5-6 and TRBJ1-1, with D hard to call. Germline CDR1 SGHDT, CDR2 YYEEEE. The CDR3 loop spans 14 amino acids. Trimming removed 1 base at V and 1 base at J, with 8 bases between. This CDR3 reads CASSLSPGNTEAFF. The CDR3 DNA follows: TGTGCCAGCAGCTTGAGCCCAGGGAACACTGAAGCTTTCTTT.

The chain recombines TRBV18 with TRBJ2-5; 8 bases are a match to TRBD1. The CDR3 loop spans 14 amino acids. Losses at the gene ends were 5 bases for V and 4 bases for J; bases not matched to a gene: 6. CDR1 and CDR2 (germline): KGHSH, LQKENI. The DNA for the CDR3 is TGTGCCAGCTCAACACAGGGGGTCAGAGAGACCCAGTACTTC. The encoded protein is CASSTQGVRETQYF.

This rearrangement joins TRBV14 to TRBJ2-7, with TRBD1 matching 7 bases. After removal of 2 bases from V and 6 bases from J, the junction contained 10 bases not matched to a gene. Germline V CDR1 and CDR2: SGHDN, FVKESK. This CDR3 is built from 15 residues. The CDR3 spells CASSQTGTVGGEQYF. CDR3 DNA: TGTGCCAGCAGCCAAACCGGGACAGTCGGTGGCGAGCAGTACTTC.